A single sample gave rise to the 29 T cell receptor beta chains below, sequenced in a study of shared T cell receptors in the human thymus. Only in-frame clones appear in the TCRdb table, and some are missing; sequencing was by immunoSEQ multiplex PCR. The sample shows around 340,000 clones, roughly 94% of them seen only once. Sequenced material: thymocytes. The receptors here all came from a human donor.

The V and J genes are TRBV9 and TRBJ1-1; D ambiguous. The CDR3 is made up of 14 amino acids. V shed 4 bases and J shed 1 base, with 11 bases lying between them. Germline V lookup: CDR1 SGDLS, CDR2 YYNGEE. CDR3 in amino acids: CASSLSPENTEAFF. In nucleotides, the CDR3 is TGTGCCAGCAGCCTAAGCCCAGAGAACACTGAAGCTTTCTTT.

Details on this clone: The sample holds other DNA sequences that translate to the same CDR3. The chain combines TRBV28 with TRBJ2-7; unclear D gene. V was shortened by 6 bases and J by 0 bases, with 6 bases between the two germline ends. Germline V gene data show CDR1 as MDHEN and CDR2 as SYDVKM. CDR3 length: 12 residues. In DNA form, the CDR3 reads TGTGCCAGCAGCCCTTCCTCCTACGAGCAGTACTTC. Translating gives CASSPSSYEQYF.

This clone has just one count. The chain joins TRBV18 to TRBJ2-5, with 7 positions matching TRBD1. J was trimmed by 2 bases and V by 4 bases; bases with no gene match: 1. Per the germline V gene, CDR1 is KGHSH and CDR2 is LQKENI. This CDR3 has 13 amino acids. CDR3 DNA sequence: TGTGCCAGCTCACAACAGGGGCAAGAGACCCAGTACTTC. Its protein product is CASSQQGQETQYF.

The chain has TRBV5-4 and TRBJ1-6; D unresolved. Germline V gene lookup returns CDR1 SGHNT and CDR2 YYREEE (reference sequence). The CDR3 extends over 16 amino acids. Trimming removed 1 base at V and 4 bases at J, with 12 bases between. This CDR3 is CASSLSGLSYNSPLHF. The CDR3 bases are TGTGCCAGCAGCTTGTCTGGGCTCTCGTATAATTCACCCCTCCACTTT.

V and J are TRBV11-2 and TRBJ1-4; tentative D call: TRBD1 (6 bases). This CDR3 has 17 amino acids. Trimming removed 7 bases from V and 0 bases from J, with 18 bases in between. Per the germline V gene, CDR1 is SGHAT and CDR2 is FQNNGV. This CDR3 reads CASTPLGGPATNEKLFF. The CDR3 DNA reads TGTGCCAGCACCCCCCTTGGGGGGCCTGCAACTAATGAAAAACTGTTTTTT.

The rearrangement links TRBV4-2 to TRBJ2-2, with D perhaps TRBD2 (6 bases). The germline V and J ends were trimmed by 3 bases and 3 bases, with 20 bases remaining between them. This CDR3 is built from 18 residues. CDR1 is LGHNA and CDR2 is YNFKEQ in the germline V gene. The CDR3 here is CASSHHRAGGEYTGELFF. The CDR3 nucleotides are TGTGCCAGCAGCCACCATCGAGCCGGAGGGGAGTACACCGGGGAGCTGTTTTTT.

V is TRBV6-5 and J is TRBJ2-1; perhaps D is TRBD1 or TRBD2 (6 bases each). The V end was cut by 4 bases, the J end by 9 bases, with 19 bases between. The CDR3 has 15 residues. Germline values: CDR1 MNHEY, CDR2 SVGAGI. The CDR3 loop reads CASSSKTGGGFEQFF. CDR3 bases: TGTGCCAGCAGTTCCAAGACCGGAGGGGGTTTTGAGCAGTTCTTC.

The CDR3 here is CASSCRASGQETQYF. Written as DNA, the CDR3 is TGTGCCAGCAGCTGCCGGGCTAGCGGCCAAGAGACCCAGTACTTC. This chain joins TRBV7-6 and TRBJ2-5; 7 bases match TRBD2. This CDR3 has 15 amino acids. V dropped 4 bases and J dropped 1; count of bases not matched to a gene: 6. CDR1 and CDR2 (germline): SGHVS, FNYEAQ.

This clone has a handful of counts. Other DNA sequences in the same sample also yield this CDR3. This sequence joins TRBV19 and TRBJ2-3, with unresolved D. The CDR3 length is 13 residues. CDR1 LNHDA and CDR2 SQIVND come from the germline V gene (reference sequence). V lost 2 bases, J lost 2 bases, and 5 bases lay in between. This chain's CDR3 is CASSIPSTDTQYF. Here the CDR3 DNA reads TGTGCCAGTAGTATACCCTCCACAGATACGCAGTATTTT. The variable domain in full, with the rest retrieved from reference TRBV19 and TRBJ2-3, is DGGITQSPKYLFRKEGQNVTLSCEQNLNHDAMYWYRQDPGQGLRLIYYSQIVNDFQKGDIAEGYSVSREKKESFPLTVTSAQKNPTAFYLCASSIPSTDTQYFGPGTRLTVL.

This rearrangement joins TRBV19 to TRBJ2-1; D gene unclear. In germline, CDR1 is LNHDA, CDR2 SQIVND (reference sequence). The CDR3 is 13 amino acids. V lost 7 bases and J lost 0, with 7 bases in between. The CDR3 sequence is CASKNSSYNEQFF. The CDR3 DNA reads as TGTGCCAGTAAGAACAGCTCCTACAATGAGCAGTTCTTC.

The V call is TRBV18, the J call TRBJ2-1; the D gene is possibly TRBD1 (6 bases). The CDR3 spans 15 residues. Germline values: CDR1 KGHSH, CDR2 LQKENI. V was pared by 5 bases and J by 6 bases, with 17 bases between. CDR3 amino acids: CASSSQGKALNEQFF. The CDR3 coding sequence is TGTGCCAGCTCATCCCAGGGGAAAGCACTCAATGAGCAGTTCTTC.

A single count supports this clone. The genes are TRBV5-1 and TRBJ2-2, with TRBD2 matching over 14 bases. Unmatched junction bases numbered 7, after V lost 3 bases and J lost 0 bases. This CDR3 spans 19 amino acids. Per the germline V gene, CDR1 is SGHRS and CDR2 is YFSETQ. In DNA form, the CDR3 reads TGCGCCAGCAGCTCCGGGACTAGCGGGAGTCGAGCGAACACCGGGGAGCTGTTTTTT. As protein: CASSSGTSGSRANTGELFF.

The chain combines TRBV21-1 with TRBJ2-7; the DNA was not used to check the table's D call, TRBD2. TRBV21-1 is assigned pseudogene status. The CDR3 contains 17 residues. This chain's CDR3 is CASSKVELAGVTYEQYF. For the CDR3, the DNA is TGTGCCAGCAGCAAAGTCGAGTTAGCGGGAGTTACCTACGAGCAGTACTTC.

CDR3 sequence: CASSLAGQGSYNEQFF. The CDR3 bases are TGTGCCAGCAGTTTAGCGGGACAGGGCTCCTACAATGAGCAGTTCTTC. V usage is TRBV28 and J usage is TRBJ2-1; 9 bases align to TRBD1. Losses at the gene ends were 2 bases for V and 0 bases for J; bases not matched to a gene: 2. CDR1 and CDR2 from the germline V gene are MDHEN and SYDVKM. The CDR3 consists of 16 residues.

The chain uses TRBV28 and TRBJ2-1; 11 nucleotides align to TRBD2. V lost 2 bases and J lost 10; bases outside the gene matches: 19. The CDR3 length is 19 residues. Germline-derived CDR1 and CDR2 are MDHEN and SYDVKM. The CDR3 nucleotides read TGTGCCAGCAGTTTACGACCAGGGGGCGGGCTAGCGGGAGGTATGGAGCAGTTCTTC. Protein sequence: CASSLRPGGGLAGGMEQFF.

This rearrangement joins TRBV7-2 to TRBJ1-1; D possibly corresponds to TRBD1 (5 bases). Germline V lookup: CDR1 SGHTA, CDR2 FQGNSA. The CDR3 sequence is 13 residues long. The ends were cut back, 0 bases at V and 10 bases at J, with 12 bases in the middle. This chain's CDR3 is CASSLAMRQGAFF. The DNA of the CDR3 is TGTGCCAGCAGCTTAGCGATGCGGCAGGGAGCTTTCTTT.

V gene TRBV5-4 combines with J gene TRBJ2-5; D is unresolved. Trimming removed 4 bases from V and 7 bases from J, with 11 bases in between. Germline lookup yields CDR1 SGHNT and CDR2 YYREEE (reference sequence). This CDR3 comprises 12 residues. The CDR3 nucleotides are TGTGCCAGCAGCCTGATGGCCGCGACCCAGTACTTC. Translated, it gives CASSLMAATQYF.

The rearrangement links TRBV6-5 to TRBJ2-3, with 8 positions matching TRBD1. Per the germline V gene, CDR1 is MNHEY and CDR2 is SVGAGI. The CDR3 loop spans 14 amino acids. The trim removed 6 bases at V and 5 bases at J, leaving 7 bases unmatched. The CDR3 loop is CASRPQGARDTQYF. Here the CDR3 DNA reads TGTGCCAGCAGGCCCCAGGGGGCTAGAGATACGCAGTATTTT.

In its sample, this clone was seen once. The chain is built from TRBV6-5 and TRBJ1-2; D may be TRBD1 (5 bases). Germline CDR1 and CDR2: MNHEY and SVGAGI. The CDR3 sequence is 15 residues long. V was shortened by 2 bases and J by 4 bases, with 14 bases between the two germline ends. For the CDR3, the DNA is TGTGCCAGCAGTTACCATACCTGGGGGGGCTATGGCTACACCTTC. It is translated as CASSYHTWGGYGYTF.

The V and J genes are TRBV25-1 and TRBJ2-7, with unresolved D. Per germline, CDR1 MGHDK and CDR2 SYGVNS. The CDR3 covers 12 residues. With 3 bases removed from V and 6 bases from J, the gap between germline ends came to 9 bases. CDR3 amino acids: CASSDPPREQYF. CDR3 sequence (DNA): TGTGCCAGCAGTGATCCCCCCCGCGAGCAGTACTTC.

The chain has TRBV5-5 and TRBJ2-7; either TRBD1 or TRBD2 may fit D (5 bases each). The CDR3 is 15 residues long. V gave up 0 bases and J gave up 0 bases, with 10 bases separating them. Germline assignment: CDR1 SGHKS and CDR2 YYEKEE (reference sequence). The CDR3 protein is CASSLARGSSYEQYF. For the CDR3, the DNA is TGTGCCAGCAGCTTGGCCCGGGGCAGCTCCTACGAGCAGTACTTC.

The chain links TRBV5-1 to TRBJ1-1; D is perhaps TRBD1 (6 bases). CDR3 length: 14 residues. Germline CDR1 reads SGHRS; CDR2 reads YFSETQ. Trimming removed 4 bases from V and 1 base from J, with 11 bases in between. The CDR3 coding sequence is TGCGCCAGCAGCCCTGGGACAAGGAACACTGAAGCTTTCTTT. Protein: CASSPGTRNTEAFF.

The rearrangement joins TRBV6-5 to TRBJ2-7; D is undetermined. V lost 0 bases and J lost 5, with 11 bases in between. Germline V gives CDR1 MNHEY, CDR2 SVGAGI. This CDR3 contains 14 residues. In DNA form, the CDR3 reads TGTGCCAGCAGTTACTCCGTCTCAGGAAACGAGCAGTACTTC. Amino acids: CASSYSVSGNEQYF.

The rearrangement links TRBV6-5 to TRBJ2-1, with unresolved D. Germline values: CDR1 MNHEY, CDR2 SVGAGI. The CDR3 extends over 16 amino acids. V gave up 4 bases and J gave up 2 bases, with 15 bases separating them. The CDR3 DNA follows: TGTGCCAGCAGTTCCATTCCCTTCTGGGCCTACAATGAGCAGTTCTTC. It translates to CASSSIPFWAYNEQFF.

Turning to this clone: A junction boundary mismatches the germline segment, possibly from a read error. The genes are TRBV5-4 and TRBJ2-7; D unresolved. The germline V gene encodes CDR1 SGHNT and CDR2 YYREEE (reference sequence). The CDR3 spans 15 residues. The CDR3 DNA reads TGCGCCAGCAGCCAAGATCCGGACGGTCATGGGGAGCAGTACTTC. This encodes CASSQDPDGHGEQYF.

CDR3 DNA sequence: TGTGCCAGCACCCAACGGGGGTACCCTGAAGCTTTCTTT. This translates into CASTQRGYPEAFF. V usage is TRBV28 and J usage is TRBJ1-1, with D possibly matching TRBD1 (5 bases). Germline V lookup: CDR1 MDHEN, CDR2 SYDVKM. V gave up 7 bases and J gave up 6 bases, with 15 bases separating them. The CDR3 length is 13 residues.

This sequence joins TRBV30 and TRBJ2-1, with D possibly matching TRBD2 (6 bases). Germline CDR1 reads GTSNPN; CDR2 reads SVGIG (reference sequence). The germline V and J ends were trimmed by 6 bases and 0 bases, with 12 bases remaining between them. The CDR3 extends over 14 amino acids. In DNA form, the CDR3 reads TGTGCCTGTTCTAACGGGAGCTCCTACAATGAGCAGTTCTTC. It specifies CACSNGSSYNEQFF.

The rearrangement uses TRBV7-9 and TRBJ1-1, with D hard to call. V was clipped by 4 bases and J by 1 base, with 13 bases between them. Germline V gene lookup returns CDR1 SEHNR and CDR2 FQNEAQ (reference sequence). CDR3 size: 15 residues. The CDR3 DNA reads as TGTGCCAGCAGCTCGGGGTGGGGTCCGAACACTGAAGCTTTCTTT. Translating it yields CASSSGWGPNTEAFF.

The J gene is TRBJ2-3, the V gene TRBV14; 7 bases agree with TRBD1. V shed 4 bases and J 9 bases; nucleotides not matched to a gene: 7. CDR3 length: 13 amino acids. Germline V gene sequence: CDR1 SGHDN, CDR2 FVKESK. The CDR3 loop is CASSRVTGNTQYF. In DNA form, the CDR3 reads TGTGCCAGCAGCCGCGTGACAGGGAACACGCAGTATTTT.